A selection of T cell receptor beta chains follows, all from one sample in a study of cytomegalovirus exposure and HLA in healthy donors. Measured with immunoSEQ multiplex PCR; TCRdb has only the in-frame clones, and not every one. The sample gives approximately 60,000 clones, about four fifths of which show up once; around 1.7% is in the top ten. Sequencing was performed on PBMCs. These receptors originate from a man aged 40-49 years in good health and CMV-seronegative. The CDR3 runs from the conserved cysteine through the conserved F or W. The D gene is left open where the match is weak. Clone size is not always given. Where it is, it says once, few, many or a class for expanded clones.

cdr3_aa | cdr3_nt | v_call | d_call | j_call | clone_size
CASSSARGARSMNTEAFF | TGCGCCAGCAGCTCGGCACGGGGGGCAAGATCGATGAACACTGAAGCTTTCTTT | TRBV5-1 | . | TRBJ1-1 | .
CASSGLTGPQETQYF | TGTGCCAGCAGTGGACTTACGGGCCCCCAAGAGACCCAGTACTTC | TRBV6-5 | . | TRBJ2-5 | .
CASSPPGIPIREKLFF | TGTGCCAGCAGTCCGCCAGGGATTCCGATTCGTGAAAAACTGTTTTTT | TRBV28 | . | TRBJ1-4 | .
CASFERTGGYNEQFF | TGTGCCAGCTTCGAGAGGACAGGGGGATACAATGAGCAGTTCTTC | TRBV28 | TRBD1 | TRBJ2-1 | .
CASSQFEAGMNEKLFF | TGTGCCAGCAGCCAATTTGAGGCGGGGATGAATGAAAAACTGTTTTTT | TRBV28 | . | TRBJ1-4 | .
CASSRSSAGRDEQFF | TGTGCCAGCAGCCGCTCCTCCGCAGGGAGGGATGAGCAGTTCTTC | TRBV28 | TRBD2 | TRBJ2-1 | .
CASSRRGTPAGTDTQYF | TGTGCCAGCAGCCGACGGGGGACTCCCGCGGGCACAGATACGCAGTATTTT | TRBV11-2 | . | TRBJ2-3 | .
CASRIRGLGEKLFF | TGTGCCAGCAGGATTCGGGGGTTAGGAGAAAAACTGTTTTTT | TRBV5-8 | . | TRBJ1-4 | .
CASSRSSGETQYF | TGTGCCAGCAGCCGGTCGTCGGGGGAGACCCAGTACTTC | TRBV11-3 | . | TRBJ2-5 | .
CASSGGDRGSGYTF | TGTGCCAGTAGCGGAGGGGACAGGGGATCGGGCTACACCTTC | TRBV19 | TRBD1 | TRBJ1-2 | .
CASSSSIRGTGFGYTF | TGTGCCAGCAGCTCTTCGATCCGCGGGACAGGGTTTGGCTACACCTTC | TRBV5-6 | TRBD1 | TRBJ1-2 | .
CASGADPNNEQFF | TGTGCCAGCGGGGCAGACCCGAACAATGAGCAGTTCTTC | TRBV28 | . | TRBJ2-1 | once
CASSPRGGATNEQFF | TGTGCCAGCAGCCCGCGCGGGGGGGCCACTAATGAGCAGTTCTTC | TRBV11-3 | TRBD2 | TRBJ2-1 | .
CATSGSGTGGFYEQYF | TGTGCCACCAGCGGCTCCGGGACAGGGGGGTTCTACGAGCAGTACTTC | TRBV15 | TRBD1 | TRBJ2-7 | .
CASSLNRGAGQPQHF | TGTGCCAGCAGCTTGAATAGGGGCGCTGGGCAGCCCCAGCATTTT | TRBV7-8 | . | TRBJ1-5 | few
CASKIRGGPKETQYF | TGTGCCTCAAAGATTCGCGGGGGGCCGAAAGAGACCCAGTACTTC | TRBV30 | TRBD2 | TRBJ2-5 | .
CASSQDSSNTEAFF | TGCGCCAGCAGCCAGGACAGTTCAAACACTGAAGCTTTCTTT | TRBV4-3 | . | TRBJ1-1 | few
CARSTGLAGTDTQYF | TGTGCCAGAAGCACCGGACTAGCGGGGACAGATACGCAGTATTTT | TRBV5-3 | TRBD2 | TRBJ2-3 | .
CASSPGTGTNYGYTF | TGTGCCAGCAGTCCGGGGACAGGGACTAACTATGGCTACACCTTC | TRBV27 | TRBD1 | TRBJ1-2 | .
CASSLGGGGTYNEQFF | TGCGCCAGCAGCTTGGGAGGGGGCGGTACGTACAATGAGCAGTTCTTC | TRBV5-1 | TRBD1 | TRBJ2-1 | .
CASSPSGAGFNEQFF | TGTGCCAGCAGCCCTAGCGGGGCAGGATTCAATGAGCAGTTCTTC | TRBV7-2 | TRBD2 | TRBJ2-1 | .
CASSLGLAGEETQYF | TGTGCCAGCAGCTTAGGGCTAGCGGGGGAAGAGACCCAGTACTTC | TRBV7-2 | TRBD2 | TRBJ2-5 | .
CASSPSPGGNTIYF | TGTGCCAGCAGCCCCAGCCCAGGGGGAAACACCATATATTTT | TRBV7-2 | . | TRBJ1-3 | .
CASSITPYSNQPQHF | TGTGCCAGTAGTATAACACCGTATAGCAATCAGCCCCAGCATTTT | TRBV19 | . | TRBJ1-5 | .
CASSVLSGGPQETQYF | TGTGCCAGCAGCGTACTTAGCGGGGGCCCCCAGGAGACCCAGTACTTC | TRBV9 | TRBD2 | TRBJ2-5 | few
CASSDQPGSRDYGYTF | TGTGCCAGCAGCGATCAACCGGGATCCCGGGACTATGGCTACACCTTC | TRBV21-1 | . | TRBJ1-2 | .
CASSLGREAGITEAFF | TGCGCCAGCAGCTTGGGAAGGGAGGCAGGGATCACTGAAGCTTTCTTT | TRBV5-1 | . | TRBJ1-1 | few
CASSPPTSGEGSQYF | TGCGCCAGCAGTCCTCCGACTAGCGGGGAAGGATCCCAGTACTTC | TRBV10-2 | TRBD2 | TRBJ2-5 | .
CASSQLDSPSGNTIYF | TGCGCCAGCAGCCAACTGGACAGTCCCTCTGGAAACACCATATATTTT | TRBV5-1 | . | TRBJ1-3 | .
CASSTGQGEADTQYF | TGTGCCAGCAGCACGGGACAGGGGGAGGCAGATACGCAGTATTTT | TRBV5-6 | TRBD1 | TRBJ2-3 | .
CSAEQENYGYTF | TGCAGCGCGGAACAGGAAAACTATGGCTACACCTTC | TRBV29-1 | . | TRBJ1-2 | once
CASTPGTGYQPQHF | TGTGCCAGCACCCCGGGGACAGGCTATCAGCCCCAGCATTTT | TRBV28 | TRBD1 | TRBJ1-5 | few
CASSPSPGLVYNEQFF | TGTGCCAGCAGCCCATCACCGGGACTAGTCTATAATGAGCAGTTCTTC | TRBV4-2 | TRBD2 | TRBJ2-1 | .
CSVWTGANEQYF | TGCAGCGTGTGGACAGGGGCTAACGAGCAGTACTTC | TRBV29-1 | TRBD1 | TRBJ2-7 | .
CASSDTSGGTYEQYF | TGTGCCAGCAGTGATACTAGCGGGGGGACCTACGAGCAGTACTTC | TRBV2 | TRBD2 | TRBJ2-7 | once
CASSYTAGDNSPLHF | TGTGCCAGCAGTTACACGGCAGGGGACAATTCACCCCTCCACTTT | TRBV6-5 | . | TRBJ1-6 | .
CAWSPTGWNTEAFF | TGTGCCTGGAGCCCGACAGGGTGGAACACTGAAGCTTTCTTT | TRBV30 | TRBD1 | TRBJ1-1 | .
CLTGPNTGELFF | TGCCTGACAGGTCCGAACACCGGGGAGCTGTTTTTT | TRBV28 | . | TRBJ2-2 | .
CASSQGGRQGNQPQHF | TGCGCCAGCAGCCAAGGCGGGCGCCAGGGGAATCAGCCCCAGCATTTT | TRBV4-1 | . | TRBJ1-5 | .
CAWRRAGSSYNSPLHF | TGTGCCTGGAGACGAGCAGGTAGCTCCTATAATTCACCCCTCCACTTT | TRBV30 | . | TRBJ1-6 | .
CASSSPGAADPRNYGYTF | TGTGCCAGCAGCTCGCCTGGGGCGGCGGACCCCCGGAACTATGGCTACACCTTC | TRBV11-2 | . | TRBJ1-2 | .
CASSSPGQGFTGELFF | TGTGCCAGCAGTTCTCCGGGACAGGGATTCACCGGGGAGCTGTTTTTT | TRBV28 | TRBD1 | TRBJ2-2 | .
CATLRKTYGYTF | TGTGCCACCCTCAGGAAAACCTATGGCTACACCTTC | TRBV28 | . | TRBJ1-2 | .
CASSQALGPDTQYF | TGCGCCAGCAGCCAAGCTTTGGGCCCAGATACGCAGTATTTT | TRBV4-3 | . | TRBJ2-3 | .
CASSRDRAIYEQYF | TGTGCCAGCAGCCGGGACAGGGCGATCTACGAGCAGTACTTC | TRBV6-1 | TRBD1 | TRBJ2-7 | .
CASSLVGGSRGSQPQHF | TGTGCCAGCAGCTTAGTAGGTGGCAGCCGAGGTAGTCAGCCCCAGCATTTT | TRBV11-2 | . | TRBJ1-5 | .
CASSFSSGGLNEQFF | TGTGCCAGCAGTTTTTCTAGCGGGGGCCTCAATGAGCAGTTCTTC | TRBV27 | TRBD2 | TRBJ2-1 | .
CASSEIGAGGSQFF | TGTGCCAGCAGTGAAATAGGAGCGGGGGGGTCGCAGTTCTTC | TRBV2 | TRBD2 | TRBJ2-1 | .
CASSITSVETQYF | TGTGCCAGCAGCATAACTAGCGTAGAGACCCAGTACTTC | TRBV9 | TRBD2 | TRBJ2-5 | .